The 27 T cell receptor beta chains listed next were all sequenced from one sample in a study of blood T cell repertoires in COVID-19. Sequenced by immunoSEQ multiplex PCR; TCRdb stores in-frame clones only, minus some. Among about 87,000 clones listed, 83% were seen once. Sequenced material: peripheral blood. Receptor source: a woman aged 55-70 years with acute or convalescent COVID-19.

This clone was detected only once. The V call is TRBV30, the J call TRBJ1-5; TRBD1 matches at 9 bases. CDR1 and CDR2 from the germline V gene are GTSNPN and SVGIG (reference sequence). The CDR3 totals 15 residues. V was clipped by 2 bases and J by 4 bases; unmatched bases: 6. CDR3 sequence: CAWSTGGLGNQPQHF. The CDR3 DNA reads TGTGCCTGGAGTACAGGGGGCTTAGGGAATCAGCCCCAGCATTTT.

The CDR3 here is CASSFGGSSGELFF. The CDR3 DNA reads TGTGCCAGCAGCTTCGGGGGTTCCTCCGGGGAGCTGTTTTTT. This chain links TRBV5-4 with TRBJ2-2; maybe TRBD2 (6 bases). Trimming shortened V by 2 bases and J by 6 bases, and 11 bases separated the two germline ends. The germline V gene has CDR1 SGHNT and CDR2 YYREEE (reference sequence). CDR3 length: 14 residues.

The chain has TRBV5-1 and TRBJ1-1; tentative D call: TRBD1 (5 bases). The germline V gene has CDR1 SGHRS and CDR2 YFSETQ. The CDR3 totals 13 residues. The V gene lost 4 bases and the J gene lost 4 bases, with 11 bases spanning the gap. CDR3 nucleotide sequence: TGCGCCAGCAGCGTAAGGGGTGGCACTGAAGCTTTCTTT. It codes for CASSVRGGTEAFF.

The chain employs TRBV11-3 and TRBJ2-7, with 7 positions matching TRBD1. Looked up from germline, CDR1 is SGHNT and CDR2 is YENEEA. V trimming: 2 bases; J trimming: 4 bases; junction bases outside the gene matches: 8. The CDR3 is 15 amino acids. CDR3 protein: CASSLSRGLLYEQYF. In nucleotides, the CDR3 is TGTGCCAGCAGCTTATCGAGGGGGCTTCTATACGAGCAGTACTTC.

This chain links TRBV28 with TRBJ1-2, with a weak D call TRBD1 (6 bases). CDR3 length: 15 residues. Germline assignment: CDR1 MDHEN and CDR2 SYDVKM. V lost 7 bases to trimming and J lost 4 bases, with 19 bases between them. CDR3 bases: TGTGCCAGCACTAAAGGTGCGGGGGCGATCTATGGCTACACCTTC. This encodes CASTKGAGAIYGYTF.

The rearrangement links TRBV6-5 to TRBJ2-7, with 10 bases lining up with TRBD1. V lost 6 bases, J lost 3 bases, and 5 bases stayed unmatched. The CDR3 has 14 residues. CDR1 and CDR2 from the germline V gene are MNHEY and SVGAGI. CDR3 residues: CASRTGQGGYEQYF. CDR3 sequence (DNA): TGTGCCAGCAGAACAGGACAGGGGGGCTACGAGCAGTACTTC.

The chain links TRBV6-2 or TRBV6-3 to TRBJ2-3; the match to TRBD2 covers 8 bases. This CDR3 spans 14 amino acids. Germline lookup yields CDR1 MNHEY and CDR2 SVGEGT. Germline trimming cut 4 bases from V and 4 bases from J; bases unmatched to any gene: 4. This chain's CDR3 is CASSLTSEADTQYF. The CDR3 DNA reads as TGTGCCAGCAGTTTGACTAGCGAGGCAGATACGCAGTATTTT.

This clone was recorded a few times. V usage is TRBV7-8 and J usage is TRBJ2-1; TRBD2 is a possible D gene (6 bases). The V end was cut by 2 bases, the J end by 2 bases, with 10 bases between. CDR3 size: 15 residues. Germline V CDR1 and CDR2: SGHVS, FQNEAQ. The CDR3 spells CASSLMWGAYNEQFF. CDR3 nucleotides: TGTGCCAGCAGCTTAATGTGGGGGGCCTACAATGAGCAGTTCTTC.

The CDR3 nucleotides read TGTGCCAGCAGCCAAGTTGCGACACAGGGAGCGGCCTACAATGAGCAGTTCTTC. This gives the protein CASSQVATQGAAYNEQFF. This sequence joins TRBV4-2 and TRBJ2-1; possibly TRBD1 for D (6 bases). The ends were cut back, 1 base at V and 2 bases at J, with 18 bases in the middle. Germline CDR1 reads LGHNA; CDR2 reads YNFKEQ. The CDR3 has 18 amino acids.

This clone was observed once. The V gene is TRBV4-2, the J gene TRBJ2-1; D possibly corresponds to TRBD2 (7 bases). Per the germline V gene, CDR1 is LGHNA and CDR2 is YNFKEQ. CDR3 length: 18 residues. Trimming shortened V by 3 bases and J by 3 bases, and 21 bases separated the two germline ends. CDR3 bases: TGTGCCAGCAGCCATACACTGAGGGGGGGGGAAGGCTACAATGAGCAGTTCTTC. Protein: CASSHTLRGGEGYNEQFF.

The count of this clone is one. The J gene is TRBJ2-1, the V gene TRBV5-1, with D perhaps TRBD2 (6 bases). V was trimmed by 0 bases and J by 6 bases, leaving 10 bases between them. The CDR3 runs 14 residues. Germline-derived CDR1 and CDR2 are SGHRS and YFSETQ. CDR3 residues: CASSLAGVPNEQFF. For the CDR3, the DNA is TGCGCCAGCAGCTTGGCGGGAGTACCCAATGAGCAGTTCTTC.

The chain is built from TRBV12-3 or TRBV12-4 and TRBJ1-1; D unresolved. V was shortened by 3 bases and J by 5 bases, with 10 bases between the two germline ends. The CDR3 runs 13 residues. DNA for the CDR3: TGTGCCAGCAGTTTTCATGTGAGTACTGAAGCTTTCTTT. Residues: CASSFHVSTEAFF.

CDR3 sequence (DNA): TGTGCCAGCAGTTCGACAGTAGATCAGCCCCAGCATTTT. Its translation: CASSSTVDQPQHF. This chain joins TRBV28 and TRBJ1-5, with D possibly TRBD1 on 5 matching bases. Germline V CDR1 and CDR2: MDHEN, SYDVKM. The CDR3 is 13 amino acids. Trimming removed 4 bases at V and 5 bases at J, with 9 bases between.

This clone turned up a few times. The chain links TRBV28 to TRBJ1-3; D is undetermined. V dropped 6 bases and J dropped 2 bases, with 14 bases sitting between them. CDR1 is MDHEN, CDR2 SYDVKM, per germline. The CDR3 runs 15 residues. This chain's CDR3 is CASRSSWGAGNTIYF. The DNA of the CDR3 is TGTGCCAGCAGATCTAGCTGGGGAGCTGGAAACACCATATATTTT.

The rearrangement uses TRBV30 and TRBJ1-5; D remains ambiguous. Germline V gene sequence: CDR1 GTSNPN, CDR2 SVGIG (reference sequence). This CDR3 spans 12 amino acids. Between the trimmed V and J ends, which lost 3 bases and 9 bases, there was a span of 12 bases. The chain's CDR3 is CAWSGGSPPQHF. The CDR3 DNA follows: TGTGCCTGGAGCGGAGGATCACCGCCCCAGCATTTT.

The V gene is TRBV6-5, the J gene TRBJ1-2; TRBD1 aligns across 9 bases. The germline V gene has CDR1 MNHEY and CDR2 SVGAGI. V shed 4 bases and J 2 bases; nucleotides not matched to a gene: 2. This CDR3 is 14 amino acids long. For the CDR3, the DNA is TGTGCCAGCAGTTTGGGACAGGGCAACTATGGCTACACCTTC. It is translated as CASSLGQGNYGYTF.

This clone was observed a single time. The chain links TRBV6-6 to TRBJ2-7; TRBD2 matches 11 bases. After removal of 4 bases from V and 5 bases from J, the junction contained 7 bases not matched to a gene. The CDR3 runs to 15 residues. CDR1 and CDR2 (germline): MNHNY, SVGAGI (reference sequence). The CDR3 loop is CASSSVAGGLDEQYF. In DNA form, the CDR3 reads TGTGCCAGCAGTTCCGTAGCGGGGGGGCTCGACGAGCAGTACTTC.

This clone showed up just a few times. The chain has TRBV6-5 and TRBJ2-4, with a possible D match to TRBD1 (6 bases). CDR3 length: 13 residues. Germline V CDR1 and CDR2: MNHEY, SVGAGI. Trimming took 6 bases from V and 6 from J, leaving 12 bases between them. The CDR3 protein is CASSLGHLNIQYF. As DNA, the CDR3 is TGTGCCAGCAGCCTGGGACACCTAAACATTCAGTACTTC.

The rearrangement uses TRBV19 and TRBJ2-5; D is undetermined. The CDR3 has 16 amino acids. Germline V gene lookup returns CDR1 LNHDA and CDR2 SQIVND (reference sequence). V was clipped by 1 base and J by 3 bases, with 15 bases between them. The CDR3 spells CASSIGGRPAEETQYF. CDR3 DNA sequence: TGTGCCAGTAGTATAGGAGGTCGACCGGCGGAAGAGACCCAGTACTTC.

This sequence joins TRBV2 and TRBJ1-2; a possible D gene is TRBD1 (5 bases). The CDR3 covers 14 residues. Looked up from germline, CDR1 is SNHLY and CDR2 is FYNNEI. Trimming pared 2 bases from V and 4 bases from J, leaving 11 bases between. The CDR3 bases are TGTGCCAGCAGTGAAACGGCAGGGCTCTATGGCTACACCTTC. Amino acids: CASSETAGLYGYTF.

Worth noting for this clone: Compared with germline, one end of the junction differs, possibly owing to a read error. This rearrangement joins TRBV4-3 to TRBJ2-3; D gene ambiguous. This CDR3 comprises 14 residues. Germline CDR1 reads LGHNA; CDR2 reads YSLEER. The CDR3: CASSQVSSRDTQYF. The CDR3 region has the DNA TGCGCCAGCAGCCAAGTTAGTAGCAGAGATACGCAGTATTTT.

This chain connects TRBV5-6 to TRBJ1-4, with D unresolved. With 2 bases removed from V and 0 bases from J, the gap between germline ends came to 5 bases. Germline V gives CDR1 SGHDT, CDR2 YYEEEE. CDR3 length: 14 residues. The CDR3 bases are TGTGCCAGCAGCTTTGCGGCAACTAATGAAAAACTGTTTTTT. Translated, it gives CASSFAATNEKLFF.

V is TRBV6-5 and J is TRBJ1-2; 8 bases line up with TRBD1. CDR3 length equals 16 residues. Germline assignment: CDR1 MNHEY and CDR2 SVGAGI. The ends lost 4 bases at V and 4 bases at J; junction bases unmatched: 11. The CDR3 spells CASSSPAGTGSYGYTF. For the CDR3, the DNA is TGTGCCAGCAGTTCCCCGGCGGGGACAGGAAGCTATGGCTACACCTTC.

The chain carries TRBV6-4 and TRBJ2-1; D is perhaps TRBD2 (5 bases). The length of the CDR3 is 13 residues. V lost 3 bases, J lost 8 bases, and 11 bases lay in between. Germline loops: CDR1 MRHNA, CDR2 SNTAGT. CDR3 bases: TGTGCCAGCAGTGAGAAGGAGGATTATGAGCAGTTCTTC. Translation gives CASSEKEDYEQFF.

J is TRBJ2-6 and V is TRBV7-6; TRBD2 might be the D (6 bases). CDR1 is SGHVS and CDR2 is FNYEAQ in the germline V gene. Trimming left V 3 bases short and J 4 bases short, with 13 bases between. This CDR3 contains 16 residues. The CDR3 region has the DNA TGTGCCAGCAGCTTCACAAGCGGAGGGGGGGCCAACGTCCTGACTTTC. Translating gives CASSFTSGGGANVLTF.

V and J are TRBV6-2 or TRBV6-3 and TRBJ2-3, with 12 positions matching TRBD2. Germline CDR1 MNHEY, CDR2 SVGEGT. The CDR3 totals 14 residues. The trim removed 7 bases at V and 8 bases at J, leaving 7 bases unmatched. The CDR3 sequence: CASTPLAGGGTQYF. CDR3 nucleotides: TGTGCCAGCACCCCACTAGCGGGGGGTGGTACGCAGTATTTT.

The V and J genes are TRBV19 and TRBJ1-5; D may be TRBD1 (5 bases). From germline, CDR1 is LNHDA and CDR2 SQIVND (reference sequence). The CDR3 loop spans 14 amino acids. V dropped 6 bases and J dropped 6 bases, with 15 bases sitting between them. This CDR3 reads CASSYYGGSQPQHF. The CDR3 bases are TGTGCCAGTAGCTATTACGGGGGGAGTCAGCCCCAGCATTTT. The full variable domain, in which reference TRBV19 and TRBJ1-5 provide the parts outside the CDR3, is DGGITQSPKYLFRKEGQNVTLSCEQNLNHDAMYWYRQDPGQGLRLIYYSQIVNDFQKGDIAEGYSVSREKKESFPLTVTSAQKNPTAFYLCASSYYGGSQPQHFGDGTRLSIL.